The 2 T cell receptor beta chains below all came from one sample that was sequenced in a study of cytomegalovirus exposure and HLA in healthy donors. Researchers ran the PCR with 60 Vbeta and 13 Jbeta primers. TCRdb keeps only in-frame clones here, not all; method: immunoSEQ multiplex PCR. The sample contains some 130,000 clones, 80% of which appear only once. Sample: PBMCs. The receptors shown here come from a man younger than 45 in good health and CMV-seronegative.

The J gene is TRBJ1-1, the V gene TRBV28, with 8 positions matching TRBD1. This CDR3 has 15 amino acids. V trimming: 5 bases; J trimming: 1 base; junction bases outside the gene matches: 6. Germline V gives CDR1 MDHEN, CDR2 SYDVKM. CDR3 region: CASSPGGQGNTEAFF. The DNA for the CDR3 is TGTGCCAGCAGTCCGGGTGGACAGGGGAACACTGAAGCTTTCTTT.

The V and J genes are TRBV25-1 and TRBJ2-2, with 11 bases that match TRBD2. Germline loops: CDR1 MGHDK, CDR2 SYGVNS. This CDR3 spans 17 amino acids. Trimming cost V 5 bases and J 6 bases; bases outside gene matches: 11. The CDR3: CASSHSGRAIGPGELFF. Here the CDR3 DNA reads TGTGCCAGCAGTCATAGCGGGAGGGCCATCGGTCCCGGGGAGCTGTTTTTT. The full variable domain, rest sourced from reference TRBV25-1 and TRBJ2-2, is EADIYQTPRYLVIGTGKKITLECSQTMGHDKMYWYQQDPGMELHLIHYSYGVNSTEKGDLSSESTVSRIRTEHFPLTLESARPSHTSQYLCASSHSGRAIGPGELFFGEGSRLTVL.